A single sample is the source of the 3 T cell receptor beta chains below, sequenced in a study of T cell changes during pregnancy in multiple sclerosis. The assay was immunoSEQ multiplex PCR, and TCRdb's table has in-frame clones only and misses some. The table records 85,000 to 100,000 clones, approximately 92% of them present only once. The material sequenced was peripheral blood, taken in the first trimester of pregnancy. Every receptor here comes from a female donor with multiple sclerosis, enrolled in a pregnancy study.

The V and J genes are TRBV28 and TRBJ2-3; 11 bases agree with TRBD2. The trim removed 5 bases at V and 2 bases at J, leaving 12 bases unmatched. Germline CDR1 and CDR2: MDHEN and SYDVKM. The CDR3 is 18 amino acids. CDR3 residues: CASSGPRVAGGTTDTQYF. Written as DNA, the CDR3 is TGTGCCAGCAGTGGCCCGAGGGTAGCGGGAGGGACCACAGATACGCAGTATTTT.

The gene calls are TRBV11-2 and TRBJ2-1, with TRBD1 identical over 8 bases. This CDR3 is 14 amino acids long. The V and J ends lost 5 bases and 6 bases, in that order; junction bases with no gene match: 6. The germline gives CDR1 SGHAT, CDR2 FQNNGV. The CDR3 is CASSIRDRGNEQFF. For the CDR3, the DNA is TGTGCCAGCAGCATACGCGACAGGGGCAATGAGCAGTTCTTC. Full variable domain (outside the CDR3, taken from reference TRBV11-2 and TRBJ2-1): EAGVAQSPRYKIIEKRQSVAFWCNPISGHATLYWYQQILGQGPKLLIQFQNNGVVDDSQLPKDRFSAERLKGVDSTLKIQPAKLEDSAVYLCASSIRDRGNEQFFGPGTRLTVL.

The chain carries TRBV5-4 and TRBJ1-5; D possibly corresponds to TRBD1 (5 bases). The germline gives CDR1 SGHNT, CDR2 YYREEE (reference sequence). This CDR3 comprises 14 residues. Trimming removed 2 bases from V and 5 bases from J, with 11 bases in between. CDR3 protein: CASSFNGRDQPQHF. CDR3 DNA: TGTGCCAGCAGCTTTAATGGCAGGGATCAGCCCCAGCATTTT.